The clone carrying this TCR beta chain was detected ten times or more. As yet, its antigen is unknown. V was pared by 8 bases and J by 0 bases, with 19 bases between. CDR1 KGHSH and CDR2 LQKENI come from the germline V gene. The CDR3 consists of 17 residues. TCRdb processed the reads anew with MiXCR; each CDR3 protein has one entry. The sample yields 200,000 to 300,000 distinct CDR3 sequences, under 8.5% seen once. This sample was included in a study of T cell repertoires in cytomegalovirus infection. At the level of the study: Shared public TCR beta signatures pointed to both CMV infection and a matching HLA type. Study results and caveats: HLA-C-restricted TCR beta clonotypes specific for CMV led the ex vivo response. Cumulative public TCR beta family frequency identified CMV carriers with the relevant HLA.

The rearrangement joins TRBV18 to TRBJ2-2; a weak D match, TRBD1 (5 bases). The sample was PBMCs. This TCR derives from a human donor in good health (CMV status not recorded). Some clones in this sample may be carry-over from other donors' samples. Written as DNA, the CDR3 is TGTGCCAGCCAATACACAAGGGGTATCGCGAACACCGGGGAGCTGTTTTTT. It yields the protein CASQYTRGIANTGELFF.